This TCR beta chain comes out of a study of lymphopenia after photon versus proton radiotherapy. Per germline, CDR1 MGHRA and CDR2 YSYEKL. The CDR3 runs to 13 residues. With regard to this clone: What it recognizes is unknown. The junction departs from germline at one end; a sequencing error may be responsible.

TCRdb's table, derived via immunoSEQ multiplex PCR, lists solely in-frame clones and lacks some. Of roughly 58,000 clones listed, about 85% are singletons. Study-level points and caveats: Oligoclonal CD8+ Temra expansion after nadir drove photon patients' diversity drop. A bigger post-nadir fall in TCR diversity correlated inversely with survival time in deceased patients. Authors raise, but do not show, better survival with proton therapy.

This rearrangement joins TRBV4-1 to TRBJ2-5, with D possibly matching TRBD2 (5 bases). The specimen was peripheral blood, collected from a patient treated with proton-based radiotherapy. This TCR derives from an elderly man with esophageal cancer. For the CDR3, the DNA is TGCGCCAGCAACCAAAATTTGGGGAGCCCCCAGTACTTC. As protein: CASNQNLGSPQYF.